These T cell receptor beta chains were read from a single sample in a study of cytomegalovirus exposure and HLA in healthy donors. The protocol was immunoSEQ multiplex PCR, while the TCRdb copy is restricted to in-frame clones and leaves out a portion. The sample yields about 140,000 clones, approximately 80% seen once. Source material: PBMCs. These receptors were taken from a man aged 30-40 years in good health and CMV-seronegative. Each CDR3 is given with its conserved first and last residue. The D gene is left open where the match is weak.

CDR3 DNA	CDR3 protein	V gene	D gene	J gene
TGTGCCAGCAACCAGTATCAAGAGACCCAGTACTTC	CASNQYQETQYF	TRBV5-8	NA	TRBJ2-5
TGTGCCAGCAGTTTTGGGACTAGCGGGAGGAGAGAGACCCAGTACTTC	CASSFGTSGRRETQYF	TRBV27	TRBD2	TRBJ2-5
TGCAGCGTGGCTACGGACAGCCCCCGGTCCTCCGAGCAGTACTTC	CSVATDSPRSSEQYF	TRBV29-1	NA	TRBJ2-7
TGTGCCAGCCTCCCCGGCGGGAGGGCCCCAGATACGCAGTATTTT	CASLPGGRAPDTQYF	TRBV2	TRBD2	TRBJ2-3
TGTGCCCGTTCGGGACAGGGGGCGAATGGCTACACCTTC	CARSGQGANGYTF	TRBV19	TRBD1	TRBJ1-2
TGTGCCAGCAGTTTCGGCGGGAGGTTCTACAATGAGCAGTTCTTC	CASSFGGRFYNEQFF	TRBV27	TRBD2	TRBJ2-1
TGTGCCAGCTCCGCGGTCGCGGGCACAGATACACAGTATTTT	CASSAVAGTDTQYF	TRBV18	NA	TRBJ2-3
TGTGCCAGTAGTTCGGGGGGCTGGGACACTGAAGCTTTCTTT	CASSSGGWDTEAFF	TRBV19	NA	TRBJ1-1
TGTGCCAGCAGTTTATCCTCATGGGCGAACACTGAAGCTTTCTTT	CASSLSSWANTEAFF	TRBV27	NA	TRBJ1-1
TGTGCCACCAGCGGACCCCTTGGAAAGGGGACCTACAATGAGCAGTTCTTC	CATSGPLGKGTYNEQFF	TRBV15	NA	TRBJ2-1
TGTGCCAGCAGCTTAGTGGGATGGGGCCAGCCCCAGCATTTT	CASSLVGWGQPQHF	TRBV7-2	NA	TRBJ1-5
TGCGCCAGCAGCCCGACAGGGGTGGCTAATGAAAAACTGTTTTTT	CASSPTGVANEKLFF	TRBV5-1	TRBD1	TRBJ1-4
TGTGCCATCAGTGTGGGAGGTAGCGGGAACTACGAGCAGTACTTC	CAISVGGSGNYEQYF	TRBV10-3	TRBD2	TRBJ2-7
TGTGCCAGCAGTGCGGACAGGGATTTCCCCAACACTGAAGCTTTCTTT	CASSADRDFPNTEAFF	TRBV6-1	TRBD1	TRBJ1-1